A selection of T cell receptor beta chains follows, all from one sample in a study of cytomegalovirus exposure and HLA in healthy donors. Clones were read by immunoSEQ multiplex PCR, and TCRdb kept only the in-frame ones, dropping some. The data hold 65,000 to 70,000 clones, with around 78% observed a single time. The source material was PBMCs. Receptors originate from a man over 45 in good health and CMV-seronegative. Both conserved end residues are part of each CDR3. A D gene is named only where the DNA matches it firmly. A clone size is listed for some rows: how often the clone was seen (once, few, many), or a class if it is expanded.

j_call: TRBJ1-4; clone_size: -; d_call: -; v_call: TRBV2; cdr3_aa: CASRQGAGEKLFF; cdr3_nt: TGTGCCAGCCGCCAAGGAGCGGGTGAAAAACTGTTTTTT
j_call: TRBJ1-1; clone_size: -; d_call: -; v_call: TRBV7-9; cdr3_aa: CASSLALRGNTEAFF; cdr3_nt: TGTGCCAGCAGCTTAGCGTTGAGAGGGAACACTGAAGCTTTCTTT
j_call: TRBJ1-5; clone_size: -; d_call: -; v_call: TRBV7-8; cdr3_aa: CASSTDRNQPQHF; cdr3_nt: TGTGCCAGCAGCACCGACAGGAATCAGCCCCAGCATTTT
j_call: TRBJ1-5; clone_size: -; d_call: -; v_call: TRBV30; cdr3_aa: CAWSGGGMGNQPQHF; cdr3_nt: TGTGCCTGGAGTGGCGGGGGGATGGGCAATCAGCCCCAGCATTTT
j_call: TRBJ2-7; clone_size: few; d_call: TRBD2; v_call: TRBV27; cdr3_aa: CASSSVGRTSSYEQYF; cdr3_nt: TGTGCCAGCAGTTCGGTGGGTAGGACTAGCTCCTACGAGCAGTACTTC
j_call: TRBJ1-1; clone_size: -; d_call: -; v_call: TRBV7-9; cdr3_aa: CASSPGLTEAFF; cdr3_nt: TGTGCCAGCAGCCCCGGGTTGACTGAAGCTTTCTTT
j_call: TRBJ1-5; clone_size: -; d_call: -; v_call: TRBV6-5; cdr3_aa: CASRGGPRNQPQHF; cdr3_nt: TGTGCCAGTCGTGGGGGCCCCCGCAATCAGCCCCAGCATTTT
j_call: TRBJ1-1; clone_size: -; d_call: TRBD1; v_call: TRBV10-3; cdr3_aa: CAIRTRTGRGNTEAFF; cdr3_nt: TGTGCCATCAGGACTCGGACAGGCCGGGGAAACACTGAAGCTTTCTTT
j_call: TRBJ2-6; clone_size: -; d_call: TRBD1; v_call: TRBV18; cdr3_aa: CASSYLTLRDRGISGANVLTF; cdr3_nt: TGTGCCAGCTCCTACCTCACTCTGCGGGACAGGGGAATTTCTGGGGCCAACGTCCTGACTTTC
j_call: TRBJ2-2; clone_size: -; d_call: -; v_call: TRBV6-5; cdr3_aa: CASTLSSRATGELFF; cdr3_nt: TGTGCCAGCACCCTATCTTCCAGGGCCACCGGGGAGCTGTTTTTT
j_call: TRBJ1-1; clone_size: -; d_call: -; v_call: TRBV7-2; cdr3_aa: CASSLQLNTEAFF; cdr3_nt: TGTGCCAGCAGCTTACAGTTGAACACTGAAGCTTTCTTT
j_call: TRBJ2-5; clone_size: -; d_call: TRBD1; v_call: TRBV2; cdr3_aa: CASIRQGGPQETQYF; cdr3_nt: TGTGCCAGCATACGACAGGGGGGACCCCAAGAGACCCAGTACTTC
j_call: TRBJ2-7; clone_size: -; d_call: TRBD1; v_call: TRBV11-3; cdr3_aa: CASSPSGAGGAYEQYF; cdr3_nt: TGTGCCAGCAGCCCTTCTGGGGCAGGGGGTGCCTACGAGCAGTACTTC
j_call: TRBJ2-5; clone_size: -; d_call: -; v_call: TRBV7-7; cdr3_aa: CASSLRFFALETQYF; cdr3_nt: TGTGCTAGCAGCTTACGGTTTTTTGCCTTAGAGACCCAGTACTTC
j_call: TRBJ1-2; clone_size: -; d_call: -; v_call: TRBV15; cdr3_aa: CATSGWGVNYGYTF; cdr3_nt: TGTGCCACCAGCGGGTGGGGCGTTAACTATGGCTACACCTTC
j_call: TRBJ1-2; clone_size: few; d_call: TRBD1; v_call: TRBV28; cdr3_aa: CALGDRSNYGYTF; cdr3_nt: TGTGCCCTAGGGGACAGGTCTAACTATGGCTACACCTTC
j_call: TRBJ2-7; clone_size: few; d_call: TRBD1; v_call: TRBV11-3; cdr3_aa: CASSRNRGDEQYF; cdr3_nt: TGTGCCAGCAGCCGCAACAGGGGGGACGAGCAGTACTTC
j_call: TRBJ1-5; clone_size: -; d_call: -; v_call: TRBV2; cdr3_aa: CASSDDGGAQPQHF; cdr3_nt: TGTGCCAGCAGTGACGACGGGGGAGCTCAGCCCCAGCATTTT
j_call: TRBJ1-6; clone_size: -; d_call: -; v_call: TRBV6-1; cdr3_aa: CASGVSYNSPLHF; cdr3_nt: TGTGCCAGCGGAGTTTCCTATAATTCACCCCTCCACTTT
j_call: TRBJ2-6; clone_size: -; d_call: TRBD1; v_call: TRBV6-5; cdr3_aa: CASRGQGAGANVLTF; cdr3_nt: TGTGCCAGCAGGGGACAGGGGGCTGGGGCCAACGTCCTGACTTTC
j_call: TRBJ2-7; clone_size: once; d_call: TRBD1; v_call: TRBV29-1; cdr3_aa: CSVETGQENSYEQYF; cdr3_nt: TGCAGCGTTGAAACGGGACAGGAGAACTCCTACGAGCAGTACTTC
j_call: TRBJ2-2; clone_size: -; d_call: -; v_call: TRBV6-5; cdr3_aa: CASYPRPYSGELFF; cdr3_nt: TGTGCCAGCTATCCGCGTCCCTATTCGGGGGAGCTGTTTTTT
j_call: TRBJ1-4; clone_size: -; d_call: -; v_call: TRBV2; cdr3_aa: CASSRSGGANEKLFF; cdr3_nt: TGTGCCAGCAGTAGGAGCGGCGGGGCTAATGAAAAACTGTTTTTT
j_call: TRBJ1-6; clone_size: few; d_call: -; v_call: TRBV15; cdr3_aa: CATSRDTRTNNSPLHF; cdr3_nt: TGTGCCACCAGCAGAGATACGCGGACAAATAATTCACCCCTCCACTTT